The text below deals with one T cell receptor beta chain. There are 13 residues in the CDR3. Germline assignment: CDR1 GTSNPN and CDR2 SVGIG (reference sequence). This entry is derived from a study of blood T cell repertoires in COVID-19. TCRdb keeps only in-frame clones here, not all; method: immunoSEQ multiplex PCR. The table records more than 140,000 clones, about 91% of them present only once. The J gene is TRBJ2-5, the V gene TRBV30; TRBD1 might be the D (6 bases). Sequenced input: peripheral blood. The sequence came from a woman in her sixties or seventies with acute or convalescent COVID-19. CDR3 amino acids: CARGQGIGETQYF. Here the CDR3 DNA reads TGTGCGAGGGGTCAGGGGATTGGAGAGACCCAGTACTTC.